What follows are 21 T cell receptor beta chains derived from one specimen sequenced in a study of T cell responses to AZD1222 COVID-19 vaccine. The table came from immunoSEQ multiplex PCR; TCRdb's copy has only in-frame clones and leaves some out. This table has 150,000 to 200,000 clones, about 91% appearing once. Sequenced here: peripheral blood, sampled 28 days after the second AZD1222 dose. Receptors were obtained from an adult who received the AZD1222 COVID-19 vaccine.

As concerns this clone: The sample carries other DNA sequences with the same CDR3. The rearrangement uses TRBV5-1 and TRBJ1-1, with D uncertain. This CDR3 has 14 residues. The germline CDR1 and CDR2 sequences are SGHRS and YFSETQ. Trimming removed 0 bases from V and 3 bases from J, with 9 bases in between. The CDR3 DNA sequence: TGCGCCAGCAGCTTGGCCGGGCTGCACACTGAAGCTTTCTTT. This gives the protein CASSLAGLHTEAFF.

V usage is TRBV3-1 (or the pseudogene TRBV3-2) and J usage is TRBJ1-1; D is ambiguous. The CDR3 is 12 residues long. V lost 0 bases and J 7 bases, leaving 6 bases between the germline ends. Germline CDR1 reads LGHDT; CDR2 reads YNNKEL (reference sequence). CDR3 amino acids: CASSQEFGEAFF. CDR3 DNA sequence: TGTGCCAGCAGCCAAGAATTTGGTGAAGCTTTCTTT.

This sequence joins TRBV18 and TRBJ2-7; no reliable D call. V lost 3 bases to trimming and J lost 5 bases, with 8 bases between them. The CDR3 is 12 residues long. Germline assignment: CDR1 KGHSH and CDR2 LQKENI. The CDR3 DNA is TGTGCCAGCTCACCCCTAGGAGACGAGCAGTACTTC. Its translation: CASSPLGDEQYF.

The genes are TRBV9 and TRBJ1-2, with D unresolved. V lost 0 bases to trimming and J lost 8 bases, with 8 bases between them. Germline V gene lookup returns CDR1 SGDLS and CDR2 YYNGEE. The CDR3 is 12 amino acids. The CDR3 spells CASSVARWGYTF. The DNA of the CDR3 is TGTGCCAGCAGCGTAGCCAGGTGGGGCTACACCTTC.

The chain is built from TRBV5-1 and TRBJ1-6, with 7 bases aligning to TRBD1. This CDR3 is 15 amino acids long. Germline V gene lookup returns CDR1 SGHRS and CDR2 YFSETQ. The V gene end was trimmed by 0 bases and the J gene end by 8 bases; junction bases not matched to a gene: 5. The CDR3 DNA is TGCGCCAGCAGCTTGGAGGGACAGATGGATTCACCCCTCCACTTT. It specifies CASSLEGQMDSPLHF.

This clone has just a few counts. The V call is TRBV7-6, the J call TRBJ1-5; D call uncertain. Trimming cost V 1 base and J 3 bases, with 4 bases left between them. The CDR3 runs to 13 residues. Germline-derived CDR1 and CDR2 are SGHVS and FNYEAQ. The DNA of the CDR3 is TGTGCCAGCAGCTTAGATACCAATCAGCCCCAGCATTTT. This gives the protein CASSLDTNQPQHF.

This chain links TRBV18 with TRBJ1-3; the D gene is possibly TRBD1 (5 bases). Germline V gives CDR1 KGHSH, CDR2 LQKENI. The CDR3 contains 17 residues. V lost 1 base and J lost 0, with 13 bases in between. As DNA, the CDR3 is TGTGCCAGCTCACCACAAGGGACGGGCAGCTCTGGAAACACCATATATTTT. Protein: CASSPQGTGSSGNTIYF.

The rearrangement uses TRBV28 and TRBJ1-5; D gene unclear. V gave up 3 bases and J gave up 7 bases, with 16 bases separating them. This CDR3 contains 15 residues. Germline V gene lookup returns CDR1 MDHEN and CDR2 SYDVKM. In nucleotides, the CDR3 is TGTGCCAGCAGTTTTAAGGGAATTGTTGTCCAGCCCCAGCATTTT. This encodes CASSFKGIVVQPQHF.

The chain combines TRBV7-9 with TRBJ1-1; D perhaps matches TRBD1 (6 bases). Deletions cut 5 bases from V and 1 base from J, with 14 bases between. The CDR3 sequence is 15 residues long. Germline CDR1 is SEHNR and CDR2 is FQNEAQ (reference sequence). In DNA, the CDR3 is TGTGCCAGCAGCACCCGGGACACTCGGAACACTGAAGCTTTCTTT. This codes for CASSTRDTRNTEAFF. The complete variable domain, with remaining parts taken from reference TRBV7-9 and TRBJ1-1, reads DTGVSQNPRHKITKRGQNVTFRCDPISEHNRLYWYRQTLGQGPEFLTYFQNEAQLEKSRLLSDRFSAERPKGSFSTLEIQRTEQGDSAMYLCASSTRDTRNTEAFFGQGTRLTVV.

The chain is built from TRBV10-1 and TRBJ1-4; 7 bases fit TRBD1. Germline-derived CDR1 and CDR2 are WNHNN and SYGVQD (reference sequence). V lost 6 bases to trimming and J lost 5 bases; unmatched junction nucleotides: 6. This CDR3 is 14 amino acids long. The CDR3 bases are TGCGCCAGCAGCGCAGGGGGGACAAATGAAAAACTGTTTTTT. It is translated as CASSAGGTNEKLFF.

The chain combines TRBV20-1 with TRBJ1-2, with 7 bases aligning to TRBD1. V was clipped by 6 bases and J by 7 bases; unmatched bases: 2. The CDR3 runs 10 residues. CDR1 and CDR2 (germline): DFQATT, SNEGSKA (reference sequence). In DNA, the CDR3 is TGCAGTGCCAGGGGGGGTGGCTACACCTTC. Translated: CSARGGGYTF.

The chain joins TRBV29-1 to TRBJ1-2; the match to TRBD1 covers 8 bases. The CDR3 has 11 residues. Losses at the gene ends were 6 bases for V and 9 bases for J; bases not matched to a gene: 6. Germline V gene data show CDR1 as SQVTM and CDR2 as ANQGSEA. CDR3 coding DNA: TGCAGCGTAGGACAGGGCGTCCGCTACACCTTC. Amino acids: CSVGQGVRYTF. Looking up the rest from reference TRBV29-1 and TRBJ1-2 gives the full variable domain: SAVISQKPSRDICQRGTSLTIQCQVDSQVTMMFWYRQQPGQSLTLIATANQGSEATYESGFVIDKFPISRPNLTFSTLTVSNMSPEDSSIYLCSVGQGVRYTFGSGTRLTVV.

This clone was seen just once. The V gene is TRBV10-2, the J gene TRBJ2-1, with D maybe TRBD2 (6 bases). V lost 3 bases and J lost 7, with 13 bases in between. The CDR3 runs to 14 residues. Germline V CDR1 and CDR2: WSHSY, SAAADI. The CDR3 sequence is CASSDHSGTNEQFF. CDR3 coding DNA: TGCGCCAGCAGTGATCATAGCGGTACTAATGAGCAGTTCTTC.

The rearrangement joins TRBV16 to TRBJ1-4; D call uncertain. With 4 bases removed from V and 3 bases from J, the gap between germline ends came to 9 bases. The germline V gene has CDR1 KGHSY and CDR2 FQNENV. This CDR3 has 14 residues. The CDR3 reads CASSPLDPNEKLFF. CDR3 coding DNA: TGTGCCAGCAGCCCCCTCGACCCTAATGAAAAACTGTTTTTT.

This rearrangement joins TRBV7-2 to TRBJ1-3, with TRBD1 matching over 7 bases. This CDR3 is 16 amino acids long. The germline CDR1 and CDR2 sequences are SGHTA and FQGNSA. V shed 2 bases, J shed 2 bases, and the junction held 6 bases outside the gene matches. The CDR3 spells CASSLIPQGTGNTIYF. CDR3 sequence (DNA): TGTGCCAGCAGCTTAATTCCACAGGGGACTGGAAACACCATATATTTT.

The V and J genes are TRBV7-3 and TRBJ2-1; D may be TRBD1 (6 bases). This CDR3 has 13 residues. Trimming removed 4 bases from V and 8 bases from J, with 12 bases in between. Germline CDR1 and CDR2: SGHTA and FQGTGA. In DNA, the CDR3 is TGTGCCAGCAGCTCAGGGGTCTGGGATGAGCAGTTCTTC. Protein product: CASSSGVWDEQFF.

On this clone: Other DNA sequences from this sample encode an identical CDR3 as well. V and J are TRBV6-5 and TRBJ1-1; D gene uncertain. This CDR3 comprises 14 residues. Germline V lookup: CDR1 MNHEY, CDR2 SVGAGI. With 5 bases removed from V and 1 base from J, the gap between germline ends came to 11 bases. CDR3 in amino acids: CASSLSGTNTEAFF. The CDR3 region has the DNA TGTGCCAGCAGTCTATCGGGAACGAACACTGAAGCTTTCTTT.

This sequence joins TRBV19 and TRBJ1-4; the match to TRBD1 covers 7 bases. This CDR3 has 15 amino acids. Trimming cost V 2 bases and J 2 bases; bases outside gene matches: 2. Per the germline V gene, CDR1 is LNHDA and CDR2 is SQIVND (reference sequence). CDR3 residues: CASSISGGTNEKLFF. In DNA, the CDR3 is TGTGCCAGTAGTATATCAGGGGGGACTAATGAAAAACTGTTTTTT.

V gene TRBV5-1 combines with J gene TRBJ1-4; D is uncertain. Trimming removed 4 bases at V and 11 bases at J, with 12 bases between. This CDR3 contains 12 residues. Looked up from germline, CDR1 is SGHRS and CDR2 is YFSETQ. The CDR3 spells CASSQDFAKLFF. The CDR3 DNA follows: TGCGCCAGCAGCCAGGATTTCGCGAAACTGTTTTTT. Supplemented by reference TRBV5-1 and TRBJ1-4, the full variable domain reads KAGVTQTPRYLIKTRGQQVTLSCSPISGHRSVSWYQQTPGQGLQFLFEYFSETQRNKGNFPGRFSGRQFSNSRSEMNVSTLELGDSALYLCASSQDFAKLFFGSGTQLSVL.

The CDR3, as DNA: TGTGCCAGCAGCTGGGGACAGGGATCAGTATCCGGAAACACCATATATTTT. Translating gives CASSWGQGSVSGNTIYF. This chain connects TRBV5-6 to TRBJ1-3; 9 positions match TRBD1. The CDR3 runs to 17 residues. V trimming: 3 bases; J trimming: 4 bases; junction bases outside the gene matches: 11. CDR1 and CDR2 (germline): SGHDT, YYEEEE.

CDR3 amino acids: CASSQLLTDVSGNTEAFF. CDR3 DNA sequence: TGTGCCAGCTCACAACTGTTGACAGACGTTTCGGGGAACACTGAAGCTTTCTTT. The chain joins TRBV18 to TRBJ1-1; D is possibly TRBD1 (5 bases). The CDR3 spans 18 residues. Germline V gene data show CDR1 as KGHSH and CDR2 as LQKENI. V gave up 4 bases and J gave up 1 base, with 22 bases separating them.